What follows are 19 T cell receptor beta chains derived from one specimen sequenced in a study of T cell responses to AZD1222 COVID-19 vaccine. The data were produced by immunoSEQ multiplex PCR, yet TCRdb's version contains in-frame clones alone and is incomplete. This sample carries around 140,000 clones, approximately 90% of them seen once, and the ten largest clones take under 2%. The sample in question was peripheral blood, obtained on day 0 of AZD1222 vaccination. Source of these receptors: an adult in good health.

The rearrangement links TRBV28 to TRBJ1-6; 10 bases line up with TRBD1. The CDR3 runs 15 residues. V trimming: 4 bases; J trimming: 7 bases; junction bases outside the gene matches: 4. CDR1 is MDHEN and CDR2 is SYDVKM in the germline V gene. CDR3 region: CASSSGTGVNSPLHF. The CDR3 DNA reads TGTGCCAGCAGTTCCGGGACAGGGGTCAATTCACCCCTCCACTTT.

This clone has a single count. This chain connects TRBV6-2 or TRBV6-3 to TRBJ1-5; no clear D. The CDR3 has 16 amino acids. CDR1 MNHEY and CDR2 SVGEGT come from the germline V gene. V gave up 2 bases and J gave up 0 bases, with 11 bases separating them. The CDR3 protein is CASSYGPKNSNQPQHF. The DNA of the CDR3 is TGTGCCAGCAGTTACGGTCCGAAAAATAGCAATCAGCCCCAGCATTTT.

The CDR3 region has the DNA TGTGCCAGCAGCTATTACGGACAGGGGTATGGCTACACCTTC. Amino acids: CASSYYGQGYGYTF. The chain is built from TRBV5-4 and TRBJ1-2; TRBD1 agrees at 9 bases. After removal of 3 bases from V and 5 bases from J, the junction contained 5 bases not matched to a gene. There are 14 residues in the CDR3. CDR1 and CDR2 (germline): SGHNT, YYREEE (reference sequence).

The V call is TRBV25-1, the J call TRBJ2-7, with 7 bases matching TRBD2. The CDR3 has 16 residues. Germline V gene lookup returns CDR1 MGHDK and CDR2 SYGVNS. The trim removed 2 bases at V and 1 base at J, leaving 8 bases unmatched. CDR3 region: CASSERSGGRSYEQYF. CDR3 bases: TGTGCCAGCAGTGAACGTTCGGGCGGGAGATCCTACGAGCAGTACTTC.

The CDR3 nucleotides read TGTGCCAGCTCACCGGGGGCGGAAGACTATGGCTACACCTTC. Its translation: CASSPGAEDYGYTF. The chain carries TRBV18 and TRBJ1-2; possibly TRBD1 for D (6 bases). The germline V gene encodes CDR1 KGHSH and CDR2 LQKENI. This CDR3 contains 14 residues. The V end lost 3 bases, the J end lost 3 bases, and 11 bases lay between the germline ends.

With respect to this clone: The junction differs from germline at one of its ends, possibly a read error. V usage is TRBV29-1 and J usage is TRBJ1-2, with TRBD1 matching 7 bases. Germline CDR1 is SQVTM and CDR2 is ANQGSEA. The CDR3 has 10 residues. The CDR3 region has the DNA TGCAGCGTAGAAGGGGGCCGCTACACCTTC. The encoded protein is CSVEGGRYTF. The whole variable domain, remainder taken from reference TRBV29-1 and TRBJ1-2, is SAVISQKPSRDICQRGTSLTIQCQVDSQVTMMFWYRQQPGQSLTLIATANQGSEATYESGFVIDKFPISRPNLTFSTLTVSNMSPEDSSIYLCSVEGGRYTFGSGTRLTVV.

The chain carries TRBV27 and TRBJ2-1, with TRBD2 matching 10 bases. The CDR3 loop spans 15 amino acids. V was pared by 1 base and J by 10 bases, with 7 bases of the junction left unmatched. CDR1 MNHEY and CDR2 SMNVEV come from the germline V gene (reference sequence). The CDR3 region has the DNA TGTGCCAGCAGTTTATTGGGGACTAGCGATAGCGAGCAGTTCTTC. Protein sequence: CASSLLGTSDSEQFF.

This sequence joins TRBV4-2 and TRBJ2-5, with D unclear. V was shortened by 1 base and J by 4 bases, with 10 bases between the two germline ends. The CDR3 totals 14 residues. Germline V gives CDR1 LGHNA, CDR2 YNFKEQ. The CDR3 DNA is TGTGCCAGCAGCCAAGCTCATATGGCAGAGACCCAGTACTTC. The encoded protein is CASSQAHMAETQYF.

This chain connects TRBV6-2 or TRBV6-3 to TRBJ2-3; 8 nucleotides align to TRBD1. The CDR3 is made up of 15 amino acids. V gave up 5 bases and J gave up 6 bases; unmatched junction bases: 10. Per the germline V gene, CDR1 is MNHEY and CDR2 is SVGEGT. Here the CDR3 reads CASSTAGQVADTQYF. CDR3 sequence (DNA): TGTGCCAGCAGTACGGCGGGACAGGTTGCGGATACGCAGTATTTT.

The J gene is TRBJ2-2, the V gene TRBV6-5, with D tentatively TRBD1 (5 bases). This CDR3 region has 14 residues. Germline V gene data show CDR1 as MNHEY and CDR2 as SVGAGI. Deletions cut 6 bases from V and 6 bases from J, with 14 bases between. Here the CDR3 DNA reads TGTGCCAGCAGAGGGGCTCAGACAGCCGGGGAGCTGTTTTTT. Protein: CASRGAQTAGELFF.

The CDR3 reads CASSSTDRGIGYTEAFF. The CDR3 DNA sequence: TGTGCCAGCAGCTCAACAGACAGGGGAATAGGTTACACTGAAGCTTTCTTT. The chain links TRBV7-8 to TRBJ1-1, with 8 bases that match TRBD1. V shed 4 bases, J shed 3 bases, and the junction held 13 bases outside the gene matches. Germline V gene lookup returns CDR1 SGHVS and CDR2 FQNEAQ. This CDR3 region has 17 residues. Drawing the rest from reference TRBV7-8 and TRBJ1-1, the complete variable domain is GAGVSQSPRYKVAKRGQDVALRCDPISGHVSLFWYQQALGQGPEFLTYFQNEAQLDKSGLPSDRFFAERPEGSVSTLKIQRTQQEDSAVYLCASSSTDRGIGYTEAFFGQGTRLTVV.

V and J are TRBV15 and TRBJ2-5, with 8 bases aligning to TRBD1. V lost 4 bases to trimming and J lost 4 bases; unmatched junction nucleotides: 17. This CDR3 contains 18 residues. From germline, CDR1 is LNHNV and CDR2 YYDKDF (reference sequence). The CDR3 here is CATSTRTGRGYSLETQYF. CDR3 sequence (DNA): TGTGCCACCAGCACACGGACAGGGAGAGGGTATTCGTTAGAGACCCAGTACTTC. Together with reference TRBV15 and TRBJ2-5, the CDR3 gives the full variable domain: DAMVIQNPRYQVTQFGKPVTLSCSQTLNHNVMYWYQQKSSQAPKLLFHYYDKDFNNEADTPDNFQSRRPNTSFCFLDIRSPGLGDTAMYLCATSTRTGRGYSLETQYFGPGTRLLVL.

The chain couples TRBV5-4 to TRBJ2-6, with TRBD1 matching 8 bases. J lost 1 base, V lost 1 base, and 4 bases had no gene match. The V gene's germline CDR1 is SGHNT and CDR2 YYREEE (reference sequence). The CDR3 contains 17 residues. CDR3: CASSLSDRGSGANVLTF. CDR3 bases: TGTGCCAGCAGCTTGAGTGACAGGGGTTCTGGGGCCAACGTCCTGACTTTC.

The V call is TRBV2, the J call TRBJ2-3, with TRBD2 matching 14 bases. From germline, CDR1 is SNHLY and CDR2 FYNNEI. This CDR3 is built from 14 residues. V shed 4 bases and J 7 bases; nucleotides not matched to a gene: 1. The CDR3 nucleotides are TGTGCCAGCAGTGGGACTAGCGGGAGGCATACGCAGTATTTT. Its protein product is CASSGTSGRHTQYF.

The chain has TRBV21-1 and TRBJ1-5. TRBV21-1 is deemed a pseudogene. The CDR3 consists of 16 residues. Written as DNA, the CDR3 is TGTGCCAGCAGCAAAGGTCCGGGTAAGATGAATCAGCCCCAGCATTTT. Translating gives CASSKGPGKMNQPQHF.

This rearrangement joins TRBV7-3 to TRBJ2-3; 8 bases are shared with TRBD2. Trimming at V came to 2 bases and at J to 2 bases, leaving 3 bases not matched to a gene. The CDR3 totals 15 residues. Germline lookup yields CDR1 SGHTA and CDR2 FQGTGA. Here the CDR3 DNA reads TGTGCCAGCAGCTTAGCGGGAGGCACCACAGATACGCAGTATTTT. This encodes CASSLAGGTTDTQYF. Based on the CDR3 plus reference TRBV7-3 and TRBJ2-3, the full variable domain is GAGVSQTPSNKVTEKGKYVELRCDPISGHTALYWYRQSLGQGPEFLIYFQGTGAADDSGLPNDRFFAVRPEGSVSTLKIQRTERGDSAVYLCASSLAGGTTDTQYFGPGTRLTVL.

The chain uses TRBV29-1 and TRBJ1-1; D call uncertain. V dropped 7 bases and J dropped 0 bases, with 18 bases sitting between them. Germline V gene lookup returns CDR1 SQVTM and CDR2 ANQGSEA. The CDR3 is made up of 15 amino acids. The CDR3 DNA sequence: TGCAGCGGTCAACAGCTTCCCCCCATGAACACTGAAGCTTTCTTT. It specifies CSGQQLPPMNTEAFF.

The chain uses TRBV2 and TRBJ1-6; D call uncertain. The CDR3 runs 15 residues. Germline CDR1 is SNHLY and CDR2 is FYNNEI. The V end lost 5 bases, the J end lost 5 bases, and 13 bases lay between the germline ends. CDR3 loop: CASSSRSSNNSPLHF. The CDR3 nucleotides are TGTGCCAGCAGTTCTAGGTCCAGCAATAATTCACCCCTCCACTTT.

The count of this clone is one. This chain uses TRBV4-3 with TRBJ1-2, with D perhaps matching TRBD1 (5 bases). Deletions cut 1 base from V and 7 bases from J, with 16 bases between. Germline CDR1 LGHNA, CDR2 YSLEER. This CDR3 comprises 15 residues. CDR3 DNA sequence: TGCGCCAGCAGCCAAGTTCTGGGCAGGGTAGGTGGCTACACCTTC. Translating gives CASSQVLGRVGGYTF.